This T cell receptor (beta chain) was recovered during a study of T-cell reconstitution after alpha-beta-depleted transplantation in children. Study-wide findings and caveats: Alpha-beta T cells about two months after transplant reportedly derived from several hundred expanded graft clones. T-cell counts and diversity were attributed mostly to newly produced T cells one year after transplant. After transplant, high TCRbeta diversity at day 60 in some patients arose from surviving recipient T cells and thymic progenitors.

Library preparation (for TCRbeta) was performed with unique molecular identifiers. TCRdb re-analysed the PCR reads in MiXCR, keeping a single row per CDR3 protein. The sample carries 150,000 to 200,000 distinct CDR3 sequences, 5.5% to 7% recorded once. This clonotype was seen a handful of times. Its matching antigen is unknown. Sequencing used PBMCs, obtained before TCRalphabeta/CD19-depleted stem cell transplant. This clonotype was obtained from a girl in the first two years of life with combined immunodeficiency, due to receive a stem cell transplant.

DNA for the CDR3: TGCGCCAGCAGCCATGGTCGCGGGGGAAGCAATCAGCCCCAGCATTTT. It translates to CASSHGRGGSNQPQHF. The chain has TRBV4-1 and TRBJ1-5, with a possible D match to TRBD1 (5 bases). The germline gives CDR1 MGHRA, CDR2 YSYEKL. CDR3 length: 16 amino acids. Trimming left V 3 bases short and J 1 base short, with 13 bases between.